The entry below describes one T cell receptor beta chain. The sample holds one count of this clone. Its antigen is unknown. Base qualities are not at hand, and no much larger clone is one base apart. V trim: 5 bases; J trim: 6 bases; unmatched bases: 6. The CDR3 holds 13 amino acids from the cysteine to the phenylalanine. The only DNA kept is the CDR3, 39 bases in frame from the first base. The germline V gene encodes CDR1 SGHTA and CDR2 FQGNSA. Sorted unstimulated T cells and proliferating T cells recovered from mixed lymphocyte reactions underwent TCRbeta CDR3 sequencing. Fresh whole blood from some ten HLA-typed healthy donors was used as the source from which PBMCs were isolated. Unstimulated CD4+ regulatory T cells were FACS-sorted to map the origin of alloreactive clones. The protocol used for the library was the immunoSEQ multiplex PCR assay. Some 100,000 TCR templates per sample were assayed by the deep sequencing platform. Genomic DNA extracted from sorted T cells was the material used for TCRbeta CDR3 sequencing. The paper's data handling went like this. The R programming language was used for clonal analysis of TCRbeta CDR3 data. Alloreactive CD4+ and CD8+ clones were defined by comparing unstimulated samples with post-reaction CFSE-low samples. Alloreactive CD4+ clones were assigned to regulatory or non-regulatory origin by matching sequences to sorted unstimulated Treg and non-Treg repertoires. As stored in TCRdb, this immuneACCESS dataset retains in-frame rearrangements with V and J assigned. A fraction of the clones does not appear; measured against another copy, unresolved V genes explain less than half of the discrepancy, and the remainder lacks a known reason. The DNA gave D and trimming, while V, J and clone size come from that table. The table for this sample lists about 82,000 clones; roughly 90% of them were counted only once. In total, the top ten clones hold roughly 1.5% of the sample.

The data were taken from a study of siplizumab effects on memory and regulatory T cells (dated by TCRdb to between 2018 and 2021). In the study overall: The effect of the anti-CD2 antibody siplizumab on alloreactive T-cell subsets was examined in allogeneic mixed lymphocyte reactions constructed from human PBMCs.

General findings and caveats noted by the study authors: Unstimulated naive T cells appeared more diverse than memory T cells, and naive cells seemed to contribute substantially to the alloresponse. The cumulative frequency of alloreactive sequences that could be traced back to unstimulated CD4+ memory T cells was significantly reduced by siplizumab. Sequences below about 10^-5 frequency were poorly captured, so only a minor fraction of alloreactive clones could be mapped to unstimulated subsets. For roughly 75-97% of proliferating CD4+ or CD8+ clones, no naive or memory phenotype could be assigned. In reactions with siplizumab, an average of approximately 69% of mappable alloreactive CD4+ clones were Treg-derived, compared with 25% to 30% in control reactions. Whether proliferating Tregs from siplizumab cultures were suppressive was not functionally confirmed.

This clonotype was obtained from a human donor in good health. The chain links TRBV7-2 with TRBJ2-7; 8 junctional bases match TRBD1. Material for sequencing was Tregs sorted from blood. The CDR3 here reads CASSRQGLGEQYF. The DNA sequence follows: TGTGCCAGCAGCCGACAGGGGCTCGGCGAGCAGTACTTC. The reference TRBV7-2 and TRBJ2-7 proteins fill in what lies around the CDR3, so the full variable domain reads GAGVSQSPSNKVTEKGKDVELRCDPISGHTALYWYRQSLGQGLEFLIYFQGNSAPDKSGLPSDRFSAERTGGSVSTLTIQRTQQEDSAVYLCASSRQGLGEQYFGPGTRLTVT.